These 25 T cell receptor beta chains were sequenced from one sample in a study of blood T cell repertoires in COVID-19. Sequenced by immunoSEQ multiplex PCR; TCRdb stores in-frame clones only, minus some. Altogether 26,000 or so clones are present, roughly 87% being singletons, with the ten largest covering roughly 15%. The sequencing input was peripheral blood. All receptors come from a human donor in a cohort sampled during active COVID-19.

The rearrangement joins TRBV2 to TRBJ2-1; D is perhaps TRBD2 (5 bases). The germline CDR1 and CDR2 sequences are SNHLY and FYNNEI. The CDR3 length is 13 residues. Trimming removed 3 bases at V and 9 bases at J, with 12 bases between. The CDR3 protein is CASSEIVGAEQFF. The CDR3 bases are TGTGCCAGCAGTGAGATTGTGGGAGCTGAGCAGTTCTTC.

This chain connects TRBV6-5 to TRBJ2-7, with TRBD1 matching over 8 bases. The CDR3 totals 16 residues. The junction had 9 bases not matched to a gene; V was cut back by 2 bases and J by 3 bases. Germline V gene lookup returns CDR1 MNHEY and CDR2 SVGAGI. The CDR3 loop is CASSYRDRPNFYEQYF. In DNA, the CDR3 is TGTGCCAGCAGTTACCGGGACAGGCCCAATTTCTACGAGCAGTACTTC.

The chain is built from TRBV7-9 and TRBJ2-5, with 10 bases aligning to TRBD1. Germline V CDR1 and CDR2: SEHNR, FQNEAQ (reference sequence). The CDR3 runs to 15 residues. J lost 4 bases, V lost 6 bases, and 8 bases had no gene match. The DNA for the CDR3 is TGTGCCAGCAGTCGACAGGGGGCGACGGTAGAGACCCAGTACTTC. Translation: CASSRQGATVETQYF. Full variable domain (outside the CDR3, taken from reference TRBV7-9 and TRBJ2-5): DTGVSQNPRHKITKRGQNVTFRCDPISEHNRLYWYRQTLGQGPEFLTYFQNEAQLEKSRLLSDRFSAERPKGSFSTLEIQRTEQGDSAMYLCASSRQGATVETQYFGPGTRLLVL.

The V gene is TRBV19, the J gene TRBJ1-1; D gene unclear. Between the trimmed V and J ends, which lost 3 bases and 9 bases, there was a span of 8 bases. Germline V CDR1 and CDR2: LNHDA, SQIVND (reference sequence). The CDR3 sequence is 11 residues long. CDR3 protein: CASSMNEKAFF. The CDR3 DNA sequence: TGTGCCAGTAGTATGAATGAGAAAGCTTTCTTT.

The CDR3 sequence: CASSFQQRYQETQYF. CDR3 coding DNA: TGTGCCAGCAGTTTCCAACAGCGGTACCAAGAGACCCAGTACTTC. This chain connects TRBV11-2 to TRBJ2-5; tentative D call: TRBD2 (5 bases). The CDR3 has 15 amino acids. The ends were cut back, 6 bases at V and 0 bases at J, with 14 bases in the middle. In germline, CDR1 is SGHAT, CDR2 FQNNGV.

The chain links TRBV5-1 to TRBJ2-5, with TRBD2 as a possible D gene (5 bases). Germline CDR1 SGHRS, CDR2 YFSETQ. Trimming left V 4 bases short and J 3 bases short, with 13 bases between. The CDR3 runs to 14 residues. CDR3 loop: CASSNPRREETQYF. The CDR3 DNA sequence: TGCGCCAGCAGCAATCCGCGGCGGGAAGAGACCCAGTACTTC.

The chain combines TRBV28 with TRBJ2-7, with 7 bases fitting TRBD1. J gave up 4 bases and V 3 bases, and 9 bases lay outside the gene matches. The germline gives CDR1 MDHEN, CDR2 SYDVKM. CDR3 length: 15 residues. The DNA for the CDR3 is TGTGCCAGCAGTTTTTTCCGACAGGGTGTATACGAGCAGTACTTC. Its translation is CASSFFRQGVYEQYF. Variable domain in full (rest from reference TRBV28 and TRBJ2-7): DVKVTQSSRYLVKRTGEKVFLECVQDMDHENMFWYRQDPGLGLRLIYFSYDVKMKEKGDIPEGYSVSREKKERFSLILESASTNQTSMYLCASSFFRQGVYEQYFGPGTRLTVT.

The V call is TRBV19, the J call TRBJ1-1; no clear D gene. Looked up from germline, CDR1 is LNHDA and CDR2 is SQIVND (reference sequence). There are 14 residues in the CDR3. Trimming pared 4 bases from V and 0 bases from J, leaving 9 bases between. The CDR3 here is CASSKTGMNTEAFF. CDR3 DNA: TGTGCCAGTAGTAAGACGGGGATGAACACTGAAGCTTTCTTT.

The chain carries TRBV5-1 and TRBJ2-3; 14 positions match TRBD2. CDR3 size: 17 residues. Germline-derived CDR1 and CDR2 are SGHRS and YFSETQ. Trimming removed 0 bases from V and 3 bases from J; junction bases left unmatched: 3. Here the CDR3 DNA reads TGCGCCAGCAGCTTGGGACTAGCGGGGGGGCCGACAGATACGCAGTATTTT. Its protein product is CASSLGLAGGPTDTQYF.

This clone showed up just a few times. V and J are TRBV2 and TRBJ2-7, with a possible D match to TRBD1 (5 bases). Looked up from germline, CDR1 is SNHLY and CDR2 is FYNNEI. The ends were cut back, 8 bases at V and 2 bases at J, with 13 bases in the middle. The CDR3 length is 13 residues. CDR3 sequence: CASGAGRAYEQYF. The CDR3 DNA reads as TGTGCCAGCGGGGCAGGACGAGCCTACGAGCAGTACTTC.

The V and J genes are TRBV2 and TRBJ1-1; no clear D. Trimming shortened V by 4 bases and J by 2 bases, and 11 bases separated the two germline ends. The CDR3 is made up of 14 amino acids. Germline V gene sequence: CDR1 SNHLY, CDR2 FYNNEI. CDR3 nucleotide sequence: TGTGCCAGCAGTGTACGGCAGGTCAACACTGAAGCTTTCTTT. This codes for CASSVRQVNTEAFF.

This chain links TRBV5-6 with TRBJ2-1, with 7 positions matching TRBD2. CDR1 is SGHDT, CDR2 YYEEEE, per germline. The J segment lost 7 bases and the V segment lost 4 bases, leaving 8 bases of the junction unmatched. There are 14 residues in the CDR3. CDR3 protein: CASSPRTSRNEQFF. CDR3 nucleotides: TGTGCCAGCAGCCCCAGGACTAGTCGGAATGAGCAGTTCTTC.

This sequence joins TRBV19 and TRBJ1-1; TRBD1 matches 10 bases. Germline CDR1 is LNHDA and CDR2 is SQIVND (reference sequence). This CDR3 region has 17 residues. V was clipped by 6 bases and J by 0 bases; unmatched bases: 10. Written as DNA, the CDR3 is TGTGCCAGTAGAACCGGGACAGGGGCTTTTATGAACACTGAAGCTTTCTTT. Amino acids: CASRTGTGAFMNTEAFF.

V and J are TRBV18 and TRBJ2-7; 9 bases are shared with TRBD1. The CDR3 runs to 14 residues. J gave up 5 bases and V 5 bases, and 7 bases lay outside the gene matches. Germline assignment: CDR1 KGHSH and CDR2 LQKENI. In nucleotides, the CDR3 is TGTGCCAGCTCATCGGGACAGGGCGGCGACGAGCAGTACTTC. Translation gives CASSSGQGGDEQYF.

V usage is TRBV14 and J usage is TRBJ1-6; the D is unclear. Trimming took 4 bases from V and 7 from J, leaving 14 bases between them. CDR3 length equals 15 residues. The germline V gene has CDR1 SGHDN and CDR2 FVKESK. In DNA, the CDR3 is TGTGCCAGCAGCCCAGTTTGGGGAGTCAATTCACCCCTCCACTTT. It yields the protein CASSPVWGVNSPLHF. Drawing the rest from reference TRBV14 and TRBJ1-6, the complete variable domain is EAGVTQFPSHSVIEKGQTVTLRCDPISGHDNLYWYRRVMGKEIKFLLHFVKESKQDESGMPNNRFLAERTGGTYSTLKVQPAELEDSGVYFCASSPVWGVNSPLHFGNGTRLTVT.

CDR3 amino acids: CASSFSSGREQYF. DNA for the CDR3: TGTGCCAGCAGTTTTTCTTCAGGGCGCGAGCAGTACTTC. The genes are TRBV28 and TRBJ2-7, with D perhaps TRBD1 (5 bases). Germline V gene data show CDR1 as MDHEN and CDR2 as SYDVKM. This CDR3 is built from 13 residues. V dropped 3 bases and J dropped 6 bases, with 12 bases sitting between them.

This clone was observed once. CDR3 amino acids: CASSQVGQGPEKLFF. CDR3 coding DNA: TGCGCCAGCAGCCAAGTAGGACAGGGTCCCGAAAAACTGTTTTTT. The chain couples TRBV4-1 to TRBJ1-4; 8 nucleotides agree with TRBD1. Germline CDR1 is MGHRA and CDR2 is YSYEKL. The J segment lost 8 bases and the V segment lost 1 base, leaving 6 bases of the junction unmatched. The CDR3 is made up of 15 amino acids.

The chain uses TRBV5-1 and TRBJ2-3; D uncertain. The CDR3 has 12 amino acids. The germline gives CDR1 SGHRS, CDR2 YFSETQ. The ends were cut back, 4 bases at V and 5 bases at J, with 8 bases in the middle. The CDR3 region has the DNA TGCGCCAGCAGCCGAGATCAAGATACGCAGTATTTT. Its protein product is CASSRDQDTQYF.

This clone was observed a handful of times. The CDR3 DNA is TGCGCCAGCAGGAGGACAGGGGTTGAAAATTCACCCCTCCACTTT. It specifies CASRRTGVENSPLHF. The chain is built from TRBV5-1 and TRBJ1-6; 9 bases agree with TRBD1. J lost 7 bases, V lost 5 bases, and 7 bases had no gene match. CDR1 and CDR2 (germline): SGHRS, YFSETQ. The CDR3 contains 15 residues. The full variable domain, in which reference TRBV5-1 and TRBJ1-6 provide the parts outside the CDR3, is KAGVTQTPRYLIKTRGQQVTLSCSPISGHRSVSWYQQTPGQGLQFLFEYFSETQRNKGNFPGRFSGRQFSNSRSEMNVSTLELGDSALYLCASRRTGVENSPLHFGNGTRLTVT.

The V gene is TRBV7-3, the J gene TRBJ2-3; possibly TRBD2 for D (5 bases). Germline loops: CDR1 SGHTA, CDR2 FQGTGA. The CDR3 length is 15 residues. V was trimmed by 5 bases and J by 1 base, leaving 13 bases between them. As DNA, the CDR3 is TGTGCCAGCAGCCCCGGGGTTTACGGCACAGATACGCAGTATTTT. Protein: CASSPGVYGTDTQYF.

The genes are TRBV4-3 and TRBJ2-2; D perhaps matches TRBD2 (5 bases). The V gene lost 0 bases and the J gene lost 3 bases, with 11 bases spanning the gap. CDR3 size: 16 residues. The V gene's germline CDR1 is LGHNA and CDR2 YSLEER. The CDR3 DNA reads as TGCGCCAGCAGCCAAGATGCCAGGACTCACACCGGGGAGCTGTTTTTT. Protein product: CASSQDARTHTGELFF.

This clone was detected once. This rearrangement joins TRBV5-6 to TRBJ2-3; 10 nucleotides match TRBD1. CDR1 SGHDT and CDR2 YYEEEE come from the germline V gene. The CDR3 has 17 residues. With V trimmed by 0 bases and J by 6 bases, 10 bases remained unmatched. The DNA for the CDR3 is TGTGCCAGCAGCTTGGACGTAGGAGGGACAGGGGTGGATACGCAGTATTTT. Protein: CASSLDVGGTGVDTQYF.

The chain links TRBV2 to TRBJ2-1; 7 bases align to TRBD1. Germline V gene sequence: CDR1 SNHLY, CDR2 FYNNEI. Trimming at V came to 7 bases and at J to 1 base, leaving 7 bases not matched to a gene. The CDR3 has 15 amino acids. This chain's CDR3 is CASTPTTGSYNEQFF. Here the CDR3 DNA reads TGTGCCAGCACCCCGACGACAGGGTCCTACAATGAGCAGTTCTTC.

J is TRBJ2-7 and V is TRBV2; 8 positions match TRBD1. With 4 bases clipped from V and 4 bases from J, the junction kept 6 bases outside the gene matches. The CDR3 length is 14 residues. CDR1 and CDR2 from the germline V gene are SNHLY and FYNNEI. The CDR3 protein is CASSAWTGMYEQYF. The CDR3 DNA is TGTGCCAGCAGTGCATGGACAGGGATGTACGAGCAGTACTTC.

The chain links TRBV5-4 to TRBJ2-1, with a weak D call TRBD1 (5 bases). V lost 3 bases and J 9 bases, leaving 19 bases between the germline ends. The CDR3 is made up of 15 amino acids. Germline CDR1 is SGHNT and CDR2 is YYREEE (reference sequence). The CDR3 loop reads CASSWGRSSVPEQFF. The CDR3 DNA is TGTGCCAGCAGCTGGGGCAGATCCTCCGTCCCTGAGCAGTTCTTC.